This T cell receptor (beta chain) came from a study of CD4 T cells in relation to SARS-CoV-2 and coronaviruses (dated by TCRdb to about 2021). For the study in its entirety: The ViraFEST assay cultured PBMCs with antigen for roughly 11 days, then sequenced TCR beta CDR3s to find antigen-specific clonal expansions. Across all 12 patients in the convalescent cohort, the median age was about 42 years, with a range of 21 to 72 years. The approximately 12 convalescent patients included 8 males and 4 females; two subjects were Hispanic. Shared crossreactive spike epitopes were mapped to their HLA restriction using patient-derived lymphoblastoid cell lines. The study assessed, at the TCR clonotype level, memory CD4+ T cell crossreactivity between SARS-CoV-2 and common cold coronavirus spike proteins. The Adaptive Biotechnologies TCR-sequencing kit was used to sequence samples from three pre-COVID donors and the naive versus memory experiments, while other data came from Illumina-based sequencing. A different TCR-beta assay, based on Illumina, was used to sequence expansion assays from other donors in the study.

Survey-level immunoSEQ TCR-beta sequencing was performed on DNA from CEF-cultured naive and memory CD4+ T cells. In the authors' own workflow: During preprocessing, nonproductive sequences were removed, along with CDR3s that did not begin with C, did not end with F or W, or were shorter than 7 amino acids. Antigen-specific clonotypes were called with the MANAFEST web app on the basis of expansion relative to the reference and to other culture wells. A clone counted as positive if significantly expanded in 2 of 3 replicate wells versus the reference culture at FDR below 0.05. To be called positive, a clone also had to show significant expansion compared with every other tandem well and an odds ratio greater than 5. Cultured and uncultured naive and memory CD4+ repertoires were searched for previously identified spike- and CEF-reactive CDR3s. After three terminal residues were trimmed from each end, CDR3 homology was quantified as pairwise Levenshtein distance using the stringdist R package. The source is immuneACCESS, and TCRdb retained only in-frame sequences with V and J called. Part of the clones is not carried over; for the studies checked, unresolved V genes explain less than half of this, and the remainder is unexplained. The DNA was the basis for D and trimming; V, J and clone size are from that table. This sample has tens of thousands of clones in its table, and 77% of those were observed once. Roughly 2.8% of the sample rests with the top ten.

The CDR3 sequence holds 13 residues, the cysteine and phenylalanine included. Kept here is only the CDR3 DNA, which spans 39 bases and is read in frame from base 1. V drops 7 bases and J drops 2 bases, leaving 15 bases in between. The germline V gene gives CDR1 as SQVTM and CDR2 as ANQGSEA. On the study overall, not on this receptor specifically: Small numbers of patients and of tested TCRs were a limitation of the study. Significantly weaker SARS-CoV-2-driven expansion was shown by crossreactive clones than by monoreactive clones, consistent with antigenic imprinting. Because no donor provided both pre-pandemic and post-infection samples, tracing the source of pre-existing responses was limited. Memory CD4+ clonotypes crossrecognizing SARS-CoV-2 and at least one common cold coronavirus spike were found in 55% to 70% of donors. Sequencing naive versus memory cells indicated that the assay picks up memory recall responses, not primary responses primed during culture. Crossreactivity analysis centred on spike protein, so crossreactivity against other viral proteins was not assessed.

To separate naive from memory CD4+ T cells, cryopreserved PBMCs first underwent CD4 enrichment and then EasySep naive CD4+ T cell enrichment. For more than eight days, more than 85,000 sorted naive or memory CD4+ T cells were cultured together with CEF peptides and T cell-depleted PBMCs at a 1:1 ratio. In general, triplicate replicate wells were used for every peptide culture condition. Ficoll-Paque PLUS gradient centrifugation was used to isolate PBMCs from either whole blood or leukapheresis product. PBMCs were either cryopreserved at -140°C or used fresh in the expansion assay. The QIAamp Micro DNA Kit was used to extract genomic DNA from the CD4+ T cells. Notes on this clone: What this receptor recognizes is not known. Per-base quality was not reported, and no clone a single base away is much larger than it.

This TCR came from an adult with COVID-19. The sequence joins TRBV29-1 to TRBJ2-7; the D segment cannot be called with confidence. Sequenced material: memory CD4+ T cells from PBMCs, cultured in vitro. Explained via the paper, the cell subset or site label denotes: memory (non-naive) CD4+ T cells. The DNA sequence is TGCAGCGCCACCACGACGGTAGCCTACGAGCAGTACTTC. It codes for CSATTTVAYEQYF.